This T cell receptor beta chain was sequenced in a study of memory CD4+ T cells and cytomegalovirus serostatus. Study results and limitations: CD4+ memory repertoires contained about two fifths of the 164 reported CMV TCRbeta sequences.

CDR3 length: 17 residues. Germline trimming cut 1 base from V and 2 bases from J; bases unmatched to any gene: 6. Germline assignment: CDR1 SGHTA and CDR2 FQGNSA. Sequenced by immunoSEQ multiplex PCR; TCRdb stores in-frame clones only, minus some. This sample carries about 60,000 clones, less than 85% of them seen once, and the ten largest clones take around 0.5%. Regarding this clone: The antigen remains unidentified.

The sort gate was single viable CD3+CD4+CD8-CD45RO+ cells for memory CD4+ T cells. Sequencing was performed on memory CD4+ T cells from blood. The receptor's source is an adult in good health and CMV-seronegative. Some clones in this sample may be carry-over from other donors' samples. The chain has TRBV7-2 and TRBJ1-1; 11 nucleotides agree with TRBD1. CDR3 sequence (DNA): TGTGCCAGCAGCTTAGGGGCCGGGACAGGGGGTAACACTGAAGCTTTCTTT. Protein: CASSLGAGTGGNTEAFF. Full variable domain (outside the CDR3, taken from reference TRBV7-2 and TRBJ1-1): GAGVSQSPSNKVTEKGKDVELRCDPISGHTALYWYRQSLGQGLEFLIYFQGNSAPDKSGLPSDRFSAERTGGSVSTLTIQRTQQEDSAVYLCASSLGAGTGGNTEAFFGQGTRLTVV.